This TCR beta chain was recovered during a study of glioma-infiltrating T cells after dendritic cell vaccination. Across the whole study: The vaccine used monocyte-derived dendritic cells pulsed overnight with autologous tumor lysate.

Primers: 60 V beta forward and 13 J beta reverse. Libraries were prepared by immunoSEQ multiplex PCR; TCRdb keeps only in-frame clonotypes and omits some of them. The profile shows approximately 82,000 clones, roughly 89% of them singletons. CDR1 and CDR2 from the germline V gene are ENHRY and SYGVKD. Trimming took 3 bases from V and 7 from J; bases not matched to a gene: 9. CDR3 length: 15 residues. Comments on this clone: Antigen unknown.

Study-wide results and limits: Higher TCR clonality did not directly relate to longer survival. Longer survival after dendritic cell vaccination followed higher pretreatment TIL content.

V usage is TRBV10-3 and J usage is TRBJ2-4; 7 nucleotides align to TRBD1. The sample here was blood, taken before dendritic cell vaccination. The origin of this receptor is a human donor with glioblastoma. CDR3 in amino acids: CAISEREGGYNIQYF. The CDR3 nucleotides read TGTGCCATCAGTGAACGGGAAGGGGGCTATAACATTCAGTACTTC.